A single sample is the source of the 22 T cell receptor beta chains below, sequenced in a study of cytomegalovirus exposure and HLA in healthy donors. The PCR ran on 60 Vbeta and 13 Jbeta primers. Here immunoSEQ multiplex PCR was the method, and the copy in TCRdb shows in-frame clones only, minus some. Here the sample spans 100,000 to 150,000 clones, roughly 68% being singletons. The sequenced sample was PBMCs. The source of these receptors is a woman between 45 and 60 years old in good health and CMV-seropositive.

This chain's CDR3 is CASRQGSENTEAFF. The CDR3 DNA sequence: TGCGCCAGCAGACAGGGTTCGGAGAACACTGAAGCTTTCTTT. The rearrangement joins TRBV5-1 to TRBJ1-1, with D perhaps TRBD1 (6 bases). With 5 bases removed from V and 1 base from J, the gap between germline ends came to 12 bases. Germline loops: CDR1 SGHRS, CDR2 YFSETQ. The CDR3 spans 14 residues.

CDR3 DNA: TGTGCCAGCAGTCCCCTCCAAGAGACCCAGTACTTC. Translating it yields CASSPLQETQYF. The chain employs TRBV7-2 and TRBJ2-5; D is unclear. Germline CDR1 reads SGHTA; CDR2 reads FQGNSA. V dropped 6 bases and J dropped 1 base, with 6 bases sitting between them. This CDR3 contains 12 residues.

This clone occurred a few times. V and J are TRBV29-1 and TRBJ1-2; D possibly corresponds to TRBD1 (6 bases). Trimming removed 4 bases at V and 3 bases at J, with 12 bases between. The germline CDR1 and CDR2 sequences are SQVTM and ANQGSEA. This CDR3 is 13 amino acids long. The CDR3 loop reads CSVGGGSYYGYTF. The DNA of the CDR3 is TGCAGCGTTGGGGGGGGCAGCTACTATGGCTACACCTTC.

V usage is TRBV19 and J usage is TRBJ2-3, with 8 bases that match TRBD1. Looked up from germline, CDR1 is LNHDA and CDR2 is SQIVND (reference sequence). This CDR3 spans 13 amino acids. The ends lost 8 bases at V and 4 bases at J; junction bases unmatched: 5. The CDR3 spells CASEQGASDTQYF. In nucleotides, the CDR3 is TGTGCCAGTGAGCAGGGGGCATCAGATACGCAGTATTTT.

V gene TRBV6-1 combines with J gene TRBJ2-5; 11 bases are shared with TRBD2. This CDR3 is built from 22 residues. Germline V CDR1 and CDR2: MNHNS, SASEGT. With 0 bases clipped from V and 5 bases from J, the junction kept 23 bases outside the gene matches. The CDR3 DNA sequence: TGTGCCAGCAGTGAAGCGTCCCCGGGTAGCGGGGGGGTCCGTGGGATACGGGAGACCCAGTACTTC. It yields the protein CASSEASPGSGGVRGIRETQYF.

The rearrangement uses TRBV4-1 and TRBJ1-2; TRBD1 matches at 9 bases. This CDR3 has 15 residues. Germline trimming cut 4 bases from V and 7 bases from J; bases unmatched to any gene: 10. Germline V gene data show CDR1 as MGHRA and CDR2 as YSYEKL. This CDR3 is CASSLRTGEIGGYTF. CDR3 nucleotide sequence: TGCGCCAGCAGCCTCCGGACAGGGGAGATCGGTGGCTACACCTTC.

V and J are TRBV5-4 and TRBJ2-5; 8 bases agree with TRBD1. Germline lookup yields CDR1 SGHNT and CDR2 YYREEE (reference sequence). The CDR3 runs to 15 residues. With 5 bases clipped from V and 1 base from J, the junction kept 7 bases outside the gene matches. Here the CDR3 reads CASRPRQGPQETQYF. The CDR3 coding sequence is TGTGCCAGCAGACCTAGACAGGGGCCCCAAGAGACCCAGTACTTC.

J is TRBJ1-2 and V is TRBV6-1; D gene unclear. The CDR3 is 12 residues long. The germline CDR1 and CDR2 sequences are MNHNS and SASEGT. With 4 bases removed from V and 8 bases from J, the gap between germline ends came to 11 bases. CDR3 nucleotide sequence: TGTGCCAGCAGTGTTTCCGGGAAGGGCTACACCTTC. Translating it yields CASSVSGKGYTF.

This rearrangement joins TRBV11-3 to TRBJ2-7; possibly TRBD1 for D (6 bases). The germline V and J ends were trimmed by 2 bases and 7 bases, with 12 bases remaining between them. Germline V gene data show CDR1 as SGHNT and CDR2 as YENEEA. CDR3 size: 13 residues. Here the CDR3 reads CASSLTPQGEQYF. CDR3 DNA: TGTGCCAGCAGCTTAACTCCGCAGGGGGAGCAGTACTTC.

CDR3 in amino acids: CASSLTGTSTGELFF. The DNA of the CDR3 is TGTGCCAGCAGCTTAACAGGGACGAGCACCGGGGAGCTGTTTTTT. V usage is TRBV5-4 and J usage is TRBJ2-2; possibly TRBD1 for D (6 bases). Trimming took off 2 bases at V and 4 bases at J, with 12 bases between the two ends. CDR3 length: 15 amino acids. Germline assignment: CDR1 SGHNT and CDR2 YYREEE (reference sequence).

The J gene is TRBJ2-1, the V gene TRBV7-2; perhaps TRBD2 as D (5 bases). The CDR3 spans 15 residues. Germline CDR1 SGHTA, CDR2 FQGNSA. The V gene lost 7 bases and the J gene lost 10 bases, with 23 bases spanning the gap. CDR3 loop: CASISSPERIGEQFF. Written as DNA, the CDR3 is TGTGCCAGCATCTCTAGCCCAGAACGAATAGGCGAGCAGTTCTTC.

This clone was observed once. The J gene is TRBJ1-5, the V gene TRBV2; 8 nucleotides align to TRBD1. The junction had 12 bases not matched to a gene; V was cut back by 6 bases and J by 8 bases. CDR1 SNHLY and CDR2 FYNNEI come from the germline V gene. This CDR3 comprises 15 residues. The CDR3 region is CASRRDRPEIEPQHF. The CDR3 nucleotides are TGTGCCAGCAGAAGGGACAGGCCGGAGATAGAGCCCCAGCATTTT.

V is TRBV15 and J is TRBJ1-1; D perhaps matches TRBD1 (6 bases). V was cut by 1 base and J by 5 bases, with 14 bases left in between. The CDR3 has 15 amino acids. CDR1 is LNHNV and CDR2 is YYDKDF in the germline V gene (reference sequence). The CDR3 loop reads CATSRGDMGWTEAFF. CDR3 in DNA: TGTGCCACCAGCAGAGGGGACATGGGGTGGACTGAAGCTTTCTTT.

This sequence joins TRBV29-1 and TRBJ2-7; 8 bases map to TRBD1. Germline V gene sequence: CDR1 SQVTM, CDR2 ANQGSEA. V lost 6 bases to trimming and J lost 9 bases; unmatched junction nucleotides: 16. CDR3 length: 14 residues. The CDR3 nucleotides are TGCAGCGTCCTGGGGCCCGGGACAGGTTGCTCGCAGTACTTC. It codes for CSVLGPGTGCSQYF.

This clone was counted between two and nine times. The CDR3 DNA follows: TGCGCCAGCAGCTTGGCTCCCTCTGGGGCCAACGTCCTGACTTTC. Translation gives CASSLAPSGANVLTF. The chain couples TRBV5-1 to TRBJ2-6; the D is unclear. Trimming took off 0 bases at V and 0 bases at J, with 4 bases between the two ends. This CDR3 spans 15 amino acids. Looked up from germline, CDR1 is SGHRS and CDR2 is YFSETQ. The full variable domain, in which reference TRBV5-1 and TRBJ2-6 provide the parts outside the CDR3, is KAGVTQTPRYLIKTRGQQVTLSCSPISGHRSVSWYQQTPGQGLQFLFEYFSETQRNKGNFPGRFSGRQFSNSRSEMNVSTLELGDSALYLCASSLAPSGANVLTFGAGSRLTVL.

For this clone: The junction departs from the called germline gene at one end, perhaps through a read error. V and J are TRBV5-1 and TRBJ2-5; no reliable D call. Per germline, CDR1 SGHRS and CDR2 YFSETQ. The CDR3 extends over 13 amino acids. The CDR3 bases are TGCGGCAGCAGCTCCCCCGGCCAAGAGACCCAGTACTTC. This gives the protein CGSSSPGQETQYF.

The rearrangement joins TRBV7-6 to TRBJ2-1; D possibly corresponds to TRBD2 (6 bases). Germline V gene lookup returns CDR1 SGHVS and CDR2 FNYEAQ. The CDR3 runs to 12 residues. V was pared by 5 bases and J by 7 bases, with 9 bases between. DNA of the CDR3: TGTGCCAGCAGCCTCCGGGGGAATGAGCAGTTCTTC. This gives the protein CASSLRGNEQFF.

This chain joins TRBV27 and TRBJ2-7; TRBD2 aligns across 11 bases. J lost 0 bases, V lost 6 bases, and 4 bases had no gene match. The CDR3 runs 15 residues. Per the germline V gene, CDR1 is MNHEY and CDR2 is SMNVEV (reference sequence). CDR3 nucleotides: TGTGCCAGCAGGCTCGGGACTAGCGGCTCCTACGAGCAGTACTTC. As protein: CASRLGTSGSYEQYF.

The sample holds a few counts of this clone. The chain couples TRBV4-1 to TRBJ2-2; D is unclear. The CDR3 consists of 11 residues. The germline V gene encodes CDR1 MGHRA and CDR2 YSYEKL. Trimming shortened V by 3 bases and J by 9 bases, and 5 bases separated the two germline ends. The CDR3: CASSQTRELFF. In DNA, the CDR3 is TGCGCCAGCAGCCAGACAAGGGAGCTGTTTTTT.

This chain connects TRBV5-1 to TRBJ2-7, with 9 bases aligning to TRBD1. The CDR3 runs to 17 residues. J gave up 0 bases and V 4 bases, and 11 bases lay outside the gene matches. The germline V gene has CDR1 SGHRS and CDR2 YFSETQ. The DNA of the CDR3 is TGCGCCAGCAGCCTTGGAGGGACAGGGCGCCTCTCCTACGAGCAGTACTTC. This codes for CASSLGGTGRLSYEQYF.

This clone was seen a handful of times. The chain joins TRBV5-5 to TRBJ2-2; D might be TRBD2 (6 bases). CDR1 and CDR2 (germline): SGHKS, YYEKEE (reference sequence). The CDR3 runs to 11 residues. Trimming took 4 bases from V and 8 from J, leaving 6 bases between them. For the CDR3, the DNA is TGTGCCAGCAGCCGGGGGGGGGAGCTGTTTTTT. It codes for CASSRGGELFF.

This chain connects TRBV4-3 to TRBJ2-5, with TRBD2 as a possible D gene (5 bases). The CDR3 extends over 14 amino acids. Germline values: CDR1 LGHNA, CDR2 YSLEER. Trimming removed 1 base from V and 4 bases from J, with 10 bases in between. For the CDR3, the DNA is TGCGCCAGCAGCCAAGCTGGAGGAGGAGAGACCCAGTACTTC. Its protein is CASSQAGGGETQYF.